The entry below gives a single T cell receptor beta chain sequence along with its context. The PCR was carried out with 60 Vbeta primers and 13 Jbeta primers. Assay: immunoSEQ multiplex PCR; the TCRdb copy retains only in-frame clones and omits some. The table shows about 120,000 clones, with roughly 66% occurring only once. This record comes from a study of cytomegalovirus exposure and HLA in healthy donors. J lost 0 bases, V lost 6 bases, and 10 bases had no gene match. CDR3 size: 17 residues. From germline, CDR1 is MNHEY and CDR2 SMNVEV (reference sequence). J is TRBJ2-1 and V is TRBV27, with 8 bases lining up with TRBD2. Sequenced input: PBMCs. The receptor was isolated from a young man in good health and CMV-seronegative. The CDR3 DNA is TGTGCCAGCAGCCCTATAGCGGGAACCCTCTCCTACAATGAGCAGTTCTTC. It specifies CASSPIAGTLSYNEQFF.